Each of the 13 T cell receptor beta chains below was sequenced from the same sample in a study of T cell responses to AZD1222 COVID-19 vaccine. Assay used: immunoSEQ multiplex PCR; TCRdb lists only in-frame clones, some missing. The top ten hold 3% of the sample, which has 120,000 or so clones, about 88% seen once. Here the sequenced sample was peripheral blood, taken 28 days after the second AZD1222 dose. The receptors stem from an adult who received the AZD1222 COVID-19 vaccine.

The genes are TRBV9 and TRBJ2-3; D uncertain. The CDR3 has 11 amino acids. The germline V gene encodes CDR1 SGDLS and CDR2 YYNGEE. Trimming shortened V by 3 bases and J by 5 bases, and 4 bases separated the two germline ends. CDR3 amino acids: CASSGVDTQYF. CDR3 sequence (DNA): TGTGCCAGCAGCGGGGTAGATACGCAGTATTTT.

The chain has TRBV4-3 and TRBJ2-3; 7 bases are a match to TRBD1. CDR1 is LGHNA and CDR2 is YSLEER in the germline V gene. The CDR3 spans 15 residues. After removal of 4 bases from V and 1 base from J, the junction contained 5 bases not matched to a gene. For the CDR3, the DNA is TGCGCCAGCAGCCTTAACGGACAGGGCACAGATACGCAGTATTTT. Translating gives CASSLNGQGTDTQYF.

The V and J genes are TRBV27 and TRBJ2-7, with 7 bases lining up with TRBD1. Trimming took 3 bases from V and 3 from J; bases not matched to a gene: 11. This CDR3 region has 16 residues. CDR1 and CDR2 from the germline V gene are MNHEY and SMNVEV (reference sequence). The chain's CDR3 is CASSFYRDSFVYEQYF. The DNA of the CDR3 is TGTGCCAGCAGTTTCTACCGGGACAGTTTCGTCTACGAGCAGTACTTC.

CDR3 residues: CASSLTPNTVNTEAFF. The CDR3 coding sequence is TGTGCCAGCAGCCTGACCCCGAATACAGTAAACACTGAAGCTTTCTTT. The V and J genes are TRBV7-2 and TRBJ1-1; D gene unclear. Germline V CDR1 and CDR2: SGHTA, FQGNSA. CDR3 length equals 16 residues. The V and J ends lost 5 bases and 2 bases respectively, with 18 bases between them.

This clone was observed a few times. The chain carries TRBV28 and TRBJ2-7, with a tentative D call TRBD2 (6 bases). Germline loops: CDR1 MDHEN, CDR2 SYDVKM. With 5 bases removed from V and 3 bases from J, the gap between germline ends came to 20 bases. The CDR3 runs 16 residues. In DNA form, the CDR3 reads TGTGCCAGCAGTCCGCTAGGAGGGGACCCAAACTACGAGCAGTACTTC. This translates into CASSPLGGDPNYEQYF.

This rearrangement joins TRBV4-3 to TRBJ1-3, with unresolved D. The V and J ends lost 0 bases and 3 bases respectively, with 6 bases between them. In germline, CDR1 is LGHNA, CDR2 YSLEER. The CDR3 contains 14 residues. CDR3 sequence reads: CASSQDMVGNTIYF. The CDR3 coding sequence is TGCGCCAGCAGCCAAGATATGGTTGGAAACACCATATATTTT.

The chain links TRBV6-2 or TRBV6-3 to TRBJ2-1, with 11 bases that match TRBD1. V lost 6 bases to trimming and J lost 7 bases; unmatched junction nucleotides: 8. Germline V gene sequence: CDR1 MNHEY, CDR2 SVGEGT. The CDR3 consists of 15 residues. The CDR3 loop reads CASSTRDRGANEQFF. CDR3 bases: TGTGCCAGCAGCACCCGGGACAGGGGGGCGAATGAGCAGTTCTTC.

The chain uses TRBV6-1 and TRBJ1-2; 7 nucleotides match TRBD1. The CDR3 extends over 15 amino acids. Germline assignment: CDR1 MNHNS and CDR2 SASEGT. Germline trimming cut 2 bases from V and 4 bases from J; bases unmatched to any gene: 7. The CDR3 DNA follows: TGTGCCAGCAGTGAATTCACAGGGGTGTCCTATGGCTACACCTTC. Translation gives CASSEFTGVSYGYTF.

V is TRBV27 and J is TRBJ2-1; 8 bases agree with TRBD2. Germline-derived CDR1 and CDR2 are MNHEY and SMNVEV (reference sequence). Trimming cost V 5 bases and J 8 bases; bases outside gene matches: 8. CDR3 length equals 14 residues. CDR3 region: CASSAGTRLYEQFF. CDR3 bases: TGTGCCAGCAGTGCCGGGACTAGATTATATGAGCAGTTCTTC.

CDR3 nucleotides: TGCGCCAGCAGCCAAGTGCTATCCGGGCAGCAAGGGCTGTTTTTT. It translates to CASSQVLSGQQGLFF. This chain connects TRBV4-3 to TRBJ1-4; D remains unclear. Germline V lookup: CDR1 LGHNA, CDR2 YSLEER. The CDR3 covers 15 residues. V was trimmed by 1 base and J by 14 bases, leaving 20 bases between them.

J is TRBJ1-2 and V is TRBV6-5, with D possibly TRBD1 on 6 matching bases. Germline V gene data show CDR1 as MNHEY and CDR2 as SVGAGI. This CDR3 is built from 14 residues. Trimming stripped 0 bases from V and 2 bases from J, with 7 bases between. The CDR3 sequence is CASSYSRGNYGYTF. The CDR3 DNA reads TGTGCCAGCAGTTACTCGAGGGGGAACTATGGCTACACCTTC.

The chain employs TRBV9 and TRBJ1-1, with no clear D. The CDR3 contains 14 residues. Germline V gene data show CDR1 as SGDLS and CDR2 as YYNGEE. Trimming removed 3 bases from V and 4 bases from J, with 13 bases in between. The chain's CDR3 is CASSARTGGTEAFF. CDR3 sequence (DNA): TGTGCCAGCAGCGCCCGGACGGGAGGCACTGAAGCTTTCTTT.

The chain links TRBV11-2 to TRBJ1-2; D may be TRBD1 (5 bases). This CDR3 region has 17 residues. Germline V gene sequence: CDR1 SGHAT, CDR2 FQNNGV. V was cut by 5 bases and J by 0 bases, with 19 bases left in between. The CDR3 bases are TGTGCCAGCAGCCTGGGCCCTGGGGACTTGGCTAACTATGGCTACACCTTC. This sequence encodes CASSLGPGDLANYGYTF.